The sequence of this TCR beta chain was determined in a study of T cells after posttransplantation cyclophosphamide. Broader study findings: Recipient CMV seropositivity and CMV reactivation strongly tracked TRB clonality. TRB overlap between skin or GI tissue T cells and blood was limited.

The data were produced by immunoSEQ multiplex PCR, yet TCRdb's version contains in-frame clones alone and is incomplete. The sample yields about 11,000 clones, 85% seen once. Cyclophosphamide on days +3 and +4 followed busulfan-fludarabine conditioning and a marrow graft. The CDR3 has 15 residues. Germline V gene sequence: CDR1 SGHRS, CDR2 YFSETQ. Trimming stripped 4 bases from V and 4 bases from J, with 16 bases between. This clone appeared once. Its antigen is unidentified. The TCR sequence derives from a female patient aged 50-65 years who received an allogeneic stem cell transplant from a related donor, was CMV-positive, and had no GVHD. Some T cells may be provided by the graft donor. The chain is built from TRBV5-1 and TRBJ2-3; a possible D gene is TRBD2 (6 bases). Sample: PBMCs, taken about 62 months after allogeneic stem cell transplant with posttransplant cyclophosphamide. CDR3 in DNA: TGCGCCAGCAGCCCGGCGGGGCCCGAGGCAGATACGCAGTATTTT. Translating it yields CASSPAGPEADTQYF.